The present TCR beta chain was sequenced within a study of T cell responses to AZD1222 COVID-19 vaccine. TCRdb's table, derived via immunoSEQ multiplex PCR, lists solely in-frame clones and lacks some. The sample yields over 150,000 clones, 80% to 95% seen once. Study-level findings and limits: Dominant CD4 TCR responses targeted spike regions 160-218 and 743-854.

A note on this clone: Its matching antigen is unknown.

This CDR3 is built from 14 residues. Germline values: CDR1 SQVTM, CDR2 ANQGSEA. V dropped 1 base and J dropped 5 bases, with 9 bases sitting between them. The TCR comes from an adult in good health. This specimen consisted of peripheral blood, obtained on day 0 of AZD1222 vaccination. This chain links TRBV29-1 with TRBJ2-6; D remains unclear. Here the CDR3 reads CSVEGPERANVLTF. CDR3 DNA: TGCAGCGTTGAAGGACCGGAAAGGGCCAACGTCCTGACTTTC.